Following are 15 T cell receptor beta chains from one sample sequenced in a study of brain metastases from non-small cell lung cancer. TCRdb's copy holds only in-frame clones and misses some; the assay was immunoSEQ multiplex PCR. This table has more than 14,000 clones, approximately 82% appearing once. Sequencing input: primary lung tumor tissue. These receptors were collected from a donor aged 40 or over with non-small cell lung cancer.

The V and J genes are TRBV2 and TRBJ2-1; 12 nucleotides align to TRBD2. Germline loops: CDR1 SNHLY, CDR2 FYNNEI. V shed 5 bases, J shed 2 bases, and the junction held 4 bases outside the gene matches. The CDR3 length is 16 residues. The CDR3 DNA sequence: TGTGCCAGCAGTCTCGGACTAGCGGGGCCCTACAATGAGCAGTTCTTC. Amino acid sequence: CASSLGLAGPYNEQFF. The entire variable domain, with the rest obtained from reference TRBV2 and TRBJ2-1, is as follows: EPEVTQTPSHQVTQMGQEVILRCVPISNHLYFYWYRQILGQKVEFLVSFYNNEISEKSEIFDDQFSVERPDGSNFTLKIRSTKLEDSAMYFCASSLGLAGPYNEQFFGPGTRLTVL.

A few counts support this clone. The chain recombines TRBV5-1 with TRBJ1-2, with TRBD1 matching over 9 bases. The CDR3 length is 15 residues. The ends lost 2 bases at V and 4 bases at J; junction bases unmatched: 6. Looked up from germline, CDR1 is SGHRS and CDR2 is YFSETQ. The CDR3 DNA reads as TGCGCCAGCAGCTTAGGACAGGGGTATGGCTATGGCTACACCTTC. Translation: CASSLGQGYGYGYTF.

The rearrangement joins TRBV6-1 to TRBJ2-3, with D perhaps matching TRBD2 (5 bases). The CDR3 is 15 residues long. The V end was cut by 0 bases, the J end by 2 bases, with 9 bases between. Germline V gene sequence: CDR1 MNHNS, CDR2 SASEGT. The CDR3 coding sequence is TGTGCCAGCAGTGAAGCGCGAGGGTACACAGATACGCAGTATTTT. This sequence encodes CASSEARGYTDTQYF.

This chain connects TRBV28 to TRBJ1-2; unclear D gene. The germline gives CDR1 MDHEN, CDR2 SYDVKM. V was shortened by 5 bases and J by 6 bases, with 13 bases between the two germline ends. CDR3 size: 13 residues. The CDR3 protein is CASSLPGANGYTF. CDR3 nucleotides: TGTGCCAGCAGTCTCCCGGGCGCAAATGGCTACACCTTC.

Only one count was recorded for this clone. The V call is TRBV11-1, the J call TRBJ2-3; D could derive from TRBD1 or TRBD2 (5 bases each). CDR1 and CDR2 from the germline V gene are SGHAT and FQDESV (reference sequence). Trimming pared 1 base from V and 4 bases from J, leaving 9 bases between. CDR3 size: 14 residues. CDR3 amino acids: CASSLVVGPDTQYF. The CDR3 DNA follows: TGTGCCAGCAGCTTAGTGGTGGGACCAGATACGCAGTATTTT.

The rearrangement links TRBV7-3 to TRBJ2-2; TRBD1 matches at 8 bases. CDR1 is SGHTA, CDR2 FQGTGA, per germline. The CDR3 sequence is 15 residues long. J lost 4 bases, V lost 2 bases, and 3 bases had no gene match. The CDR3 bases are TGTGCCAGCAGCTTACAGACAGGGGTCACCGGGGAGCTGTTTTTT. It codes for CASSLQTGVTGELFF.

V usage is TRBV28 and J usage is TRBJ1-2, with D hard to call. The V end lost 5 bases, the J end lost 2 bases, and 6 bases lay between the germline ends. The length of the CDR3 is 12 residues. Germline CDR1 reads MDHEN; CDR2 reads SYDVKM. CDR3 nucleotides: TGTGCCAGCAGTCGTCCGAACTATGGCTACACCTTC. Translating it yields CASSRPNYGYTF.

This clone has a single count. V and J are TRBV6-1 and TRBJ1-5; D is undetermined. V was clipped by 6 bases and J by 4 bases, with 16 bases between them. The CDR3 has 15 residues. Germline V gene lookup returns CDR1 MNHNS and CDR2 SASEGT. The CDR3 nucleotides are TGTGCCAGCAGATTCGACCCGACTAGTAATCAGCCCCAGCATTTT. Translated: CASRFDPTSNQPQHF.

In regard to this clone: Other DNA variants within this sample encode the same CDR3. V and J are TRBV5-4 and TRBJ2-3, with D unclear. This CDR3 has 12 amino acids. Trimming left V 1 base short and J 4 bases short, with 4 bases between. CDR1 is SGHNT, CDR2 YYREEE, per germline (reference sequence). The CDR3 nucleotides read TGTGCCAGCAGCTTGTCGGCAGATACGCAGTATTTT. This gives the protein CASSLSADTQYF.

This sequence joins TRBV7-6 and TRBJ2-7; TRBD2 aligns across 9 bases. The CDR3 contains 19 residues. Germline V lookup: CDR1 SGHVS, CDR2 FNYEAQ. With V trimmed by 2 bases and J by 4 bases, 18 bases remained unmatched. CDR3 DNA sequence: TGTGCCAGCAGCTTACAGGGGGGCGCGGGAGGGACTAGCTTTTACGAGCAGTACTTC. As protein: CASSLQGGAGGTSFYEQYF.

This CDR3 reads CASSPLGAGGRDEQFF. CDR3 nucleotide sequence: TGTGCCAGCTCCCCGCTTGGAGCAGGGGGAAGGGATGAGCAGTTCTTC. This chain uses TRBV18 with TRBJ2-1; 7 bases are shared with TRBD1. The CDR3 covers 16 residues. Unmatched junction bases numbered 16, after V lost 6 bases and J lost 8 bases. Germline V CDR1 and CDR2: KGHSH, LQKENI.

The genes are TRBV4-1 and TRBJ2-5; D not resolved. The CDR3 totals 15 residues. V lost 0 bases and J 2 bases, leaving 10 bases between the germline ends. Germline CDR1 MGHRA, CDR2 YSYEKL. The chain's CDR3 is CASSQDLWFQETQYF. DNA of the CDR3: TGCGCCAGCAGCCAAGATCTGTGGTTTCAAGAGACCCAGTACTTC.

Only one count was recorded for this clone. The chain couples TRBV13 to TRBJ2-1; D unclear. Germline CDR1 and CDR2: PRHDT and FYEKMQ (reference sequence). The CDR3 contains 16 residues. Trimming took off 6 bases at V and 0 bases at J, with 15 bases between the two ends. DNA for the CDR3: TGTGCCAGCAGGCCAGACGGGCCCCGCTCCTACAATGAGCAGTTCTTC. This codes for CASRPDGPRSYNEQFF.

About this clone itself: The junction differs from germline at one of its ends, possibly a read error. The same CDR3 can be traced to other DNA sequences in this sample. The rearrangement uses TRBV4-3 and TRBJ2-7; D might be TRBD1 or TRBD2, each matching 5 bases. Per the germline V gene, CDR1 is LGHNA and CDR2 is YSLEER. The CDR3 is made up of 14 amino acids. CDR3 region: CASSHGTAGYEQYF. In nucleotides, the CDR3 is TGCGCCAGCAGCCACGGGACGGCTGGATACGAGCAATACTTC.

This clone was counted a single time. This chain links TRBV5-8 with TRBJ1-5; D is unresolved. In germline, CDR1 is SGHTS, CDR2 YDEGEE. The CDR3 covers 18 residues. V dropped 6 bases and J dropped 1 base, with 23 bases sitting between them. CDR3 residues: CASTSPTYFPGSNQPQHF. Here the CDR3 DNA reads TGTGCCAGCACCTCCCCGACTTACTTCCCGGGGAGCAATCAGCCCCAGCATTTT.